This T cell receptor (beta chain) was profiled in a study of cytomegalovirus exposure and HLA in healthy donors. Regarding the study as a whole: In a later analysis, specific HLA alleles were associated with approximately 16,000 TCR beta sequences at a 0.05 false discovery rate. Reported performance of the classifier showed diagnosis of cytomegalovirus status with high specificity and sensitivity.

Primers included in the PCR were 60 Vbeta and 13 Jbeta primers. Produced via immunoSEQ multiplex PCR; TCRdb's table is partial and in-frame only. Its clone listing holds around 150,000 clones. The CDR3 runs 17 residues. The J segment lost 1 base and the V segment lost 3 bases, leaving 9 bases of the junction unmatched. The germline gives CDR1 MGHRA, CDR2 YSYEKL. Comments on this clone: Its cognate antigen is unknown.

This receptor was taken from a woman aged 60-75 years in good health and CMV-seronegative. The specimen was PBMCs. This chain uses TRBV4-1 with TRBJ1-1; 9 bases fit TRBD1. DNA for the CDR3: TGCGCCAGCAGCCATCCCCCCGGGACAGGGTCGAACACTGAAGCTTTCTTT. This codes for CASSHPPGTGSNTEAFF.